A selection of T cell receptor beta chains follows, all from one sample in a study of cytomegalovirus exposure and HLA in healthy donors. TCRdb keeps only in-frame clones here, not all; method: immunoSEQ multiplex PCR. Here the sample spans fewer than 120,000 clones, more than 65% being singletons. The sample comprised PBMCs. The origin of the receptors is a man younger than 45 in good health and CMV-seropositive. The CDR3 runs from the conserved cysteine through the conserved F or W. A D gene is named only where the DNA matches it firmly. A row's size may be missing; if present it is once, few, many or a size class.

D	V	J	size	DNA	CDR3
-	TRBV19	TRBJ1-6	-	TGTGCCACCAGGGACTCCTATAATTCACCCCTCCACTTT	CATRDSYNSPLHF
-	TRBV7-9	TRBJ2-5	-	TGTGCCAGCAGCTTAGGGCCCCAAGGAGTACAAGAGACCCAGTACTTC	CASSLGPQGVQETQYF
TRBD1	TRBV6-5	TRBJ1-6	-	TGTGCCAGCAGTGACAGGGGAGATAATTCACCCCTCCACTTT	CASSDRGDNSPLHF
-	TRBV5-1	TRBJ2-2	-	TGCGCCAGCTTTCGGGACACGAACACCGGGGAGCTGTTTTTT	CASFRDTNTGELFF
TRBD2	TRBV7-9	TRBJ2-1	-	TGTGCCAGCAGCGATAGCGGGGGGCAATACAATGAGCAGTTCTTC	CASSDSGGQYNEQFF
-	TRBV12-2	TRBJ2-7	-	TGTGCAAGTCGCCTCCGACAGGGGGGCTACGAGCAGTACTTC	CASRLRQGGYEQYF
-	TRBV6-6	TRBJ2-7	-	TGTGCCAGCAGTTACTCGGACACTTACTACGAGCAGTACTTC	CASSYSDTYYEQYF
TRBD2	TRBV5-6	TRBJ2-5	few	TGTGCCAGCAGTTCGCCCGGGACTAGCGGAAAAGAGACCCAGTACTTC	CASSSPGTSGKETQYF
TRBD2	TRBV14	TRBJ2-7	-	TGTGCCAGCAGCCAAGTAAGAGGGACTAGCGGCTACGAGCAGTACTTC	CASSQVRGTSGYEQYF
-	TRBV4-3	TRBJ2-7	few	TGCGCCAGCAGCCAAGGATCGGGACTGACCTACGAGCAGTACTTC	CASSQGSGLTYEQYF